These 26 T cell receptor beta chains came from one sample sequenced in a study of beta chain features in type 1 diabetes. Antigens for these TCRs are unknown. As every portion of the isolated RNA was reverse transcribed, the sequencing read expressed TCRB transcripts. Profiling relied on immunoSEQ multiplex PCR, and the TCRdb table lists in-frame clones only, not all of them. The sample lists approximately 44,000 clones, roughly 68% occurring once. Study-level findings and limits: People with Type 1 diabetes carried modestly yet significantly shorter TCRB CDR3s in all four CD4+ subsets.

The sample was Tregs from blood. The receptors shown here come from a woman aged 18-30 years with type 1 diabetes.

The chain is built from TRBV20-1 and TRBJ2-1; the match to TRBD2 covers 7 bases. J was trimmed by 9 bases and V by 7 bases; bases with no gene match: 3. The CDR3 contains 10 residues. CDR1 DFQATT and CDR2 SNEGSKA come from the germline V gene (reference sequence). In nucleotides, the CDR3 is TGCAGTGGGGGGAGGGTTGAGCAGTTCTTC. It is translated as CSGGRVEQFF.

CDR3 nucleotide sequence: TGTGCCAGCAGCTCGGCGGGACGTGGGGACGAGACCCAGTACTTC. This codes for CASSSAGRGDETQYF. V usage is TRBV7-8 and J usage is TRBJ2-5; weak D call: TRBD2 (6 bases). V lost 4 bases and J 5 bases, leaving 17 bases between the germline ends. The CDR3 consists of 15 residues. Germline lookup yields CDR1 SGHVS and CDR2 FQNEAQ. Variable domain in full (rest from reference TRBV7-8 and TRBJ2-5): GAGVSQSPRYKVAKRGQDVALRCDPISGHVSLFWYQQALGQGPEFLTYFQNEAQLDKSGLPSDRFFAERPEGSVSTLKIQRTQQEDSAVYLCASSSAGRGDETQYFGPGTRLLVL.

The CDR3 DNA sequence: TGTGCCTGGAGTCGCCTAGCGGGGGTCTCCTACGAGCAGTACTTC. This encodes CAWSRLAGVSYEQYF. The chain carries TRBV30 and TRBJ2-7, with 10 bases lining up with TRBD2. The V segment lost 2 bases and the J segment 0 bases; nucleotides outside the gene matches: 4. The CDR3 is 15 amino acids. The germline V gene has CDR1 GTSNPN and CDR2 SVGIG (reference sequence).

This clone was counted a single time. The V call is TRBV7-2, the J call TRBJ2-5, with D perhaps TRBD2 (5 bases). Near its end, the DNA agrees better with TRBJ2-7, so the J call may be wrong. The CDR3 covers 15 residues. CDR1 SGHTA and CDR2 FQGNSA come from the germline V gene. The CDR3 spells CASSSPGTGSYEQYF. As DNA, the CDR3 is TGTGCCAGCAGCTCTCCCGGAACGGGATCTTACGAGCAGTACTTC.

This sequence joins TRBV5-6 and TRBJ1-5, with 10 bases that match TRBD1. V dropped 4 bases and J dropped 5; count of bases not matched to a gene: 3. From germline, CDR1 is SGHDT and CDR2 YYEEEE. The CDR3 covers 14 residues. CDR3 region: CASSIGTGDQPQHF. In nucleotides, the CDR3 is TGTGCCAGCAGCATAGGGACAGGGGATCAGCCCCAGCATTTT.

V usage is TRBV7-2 and J usage is TRBJ1-2; D uncertain. The CDR3 totals 13 residues. The germline V and J ends were trimmed by 2 bases and 5 bases, with 9 bases remaining between them. The V gene's germline CDR1 is SGHTA and CDR2 FQGNSA. In DNA form, the CDR3 reads TGTGCCAGCAGCTTATTATATTCTTATGGCTACACCTTC. Residues: CASSLLYSYGYTF.

This chain connects TRBV7-2 to TRBJ2-5; no reliable D call. Trimming pared 4 bases from V and 0 bases from J, leaving 6 bases between. CDR3 size: 13 residues. Germline V gives CDR1 SGHTA, CDR2 FQGNSA. The CDR3 sequence is CASSSQNQETQYF. In DNA, the CDR3 is TGTGCCAGCAGCTCACAAAACCAAGAGACCCAGTACTTC.

This clone has a handful of counts. V is TRBV6-6 and J is TRBJ1-1; tentatively, D is TRBD1 (5 bases). The CDR3 consists of 15 residues. Germline V gene sequence: CDR1 MNHNY, CDR2 SVGAGI (reference sequence). Trimming stripped 5 bases from V and 7 bases from J, with 20 bases between. The CDR3 bases are TGTGCCAGCAGTCTCTCGTTGGGCCAGGGCTTTGAAGCTTTCTTT. This codes for CASSLSLGQGFEAFF.

CDR3 in amino acids: CASFTSYGPGGSYEQYF. The CDR3 DNA sequence: TGTGCCAGCTTCACCTCTTACGGCCCCGGCGGCTCCTACGAGCAGTACTTC. The chain couples TRBV21-1 to TRBJ2-7; no check of the table's D call, TRBD2, against the DNA was made. TRBV21-1 is termed a pseudogene. The length of the CDR3 is 17 residues.

This rearrangement joins TRBV2 to TRBJ2-1; D not certain. This CDR3 is built from 16 residues. Trimming took 7 bases from V and 0 from J, leaving 16 bases between them. CDR1 and CDR2 from the germline V gene are SNHLY and FYNNEI. The CDR3 spells CASTRPAPSSYNEQFF. In DNA, the CDR3 is TGTGCCAGCACCCGTCCAGCGCCCAGCTCCTACAATGAGCAGTTCTTC.

This chain links TRBV9 with TRBJ2-1; 8 bases map to TRBD1. The length of the CDR3 is 13 residues. V trimming: 3 bases; J trimming: 12 bases; junction bases outside the gene matches: 8. Germline CDR1 SGDLS, CDR2 YYNGEE. The CDR3 here is CASSARDRSWQFF. As DNA, the CDR3 is TGTGCCAGCAGCGCCCGGGACAGGAGCTGGCAGTTCTTC.

The rearrangement uses TRBV25-1 and TRBJ2-1; 8 nucleotides agree with TRBD1. V lost 6 bases, J lost 6 bases, and 16 bases stayed unmatched. CDR1 is MGHDK, CDR2 SYGVNS, per germline. The CDR3 contains 17 residues. The DNA of the CDR3 is TGTGCCAGCAGGGGTCGGACCGGGACAGGATCAGTCAATGAGCAGTTCTTC. As protein: CASRGRTGTGSVNEQFF.

The chain links TRBV19 to TRBJ2-3; TRBD2 is a possible D gene (7 bases). The germline V and J ends were trimmed by 3 bases and 1 base, with 11 bases remaining between them. This CDR3 region has 15 residues. Germline CDR1 LNHDA, CDR2 SQIVND (reference sequence). This CDR3 is CASSMGGRRTDTQYF. For the CDR3, the DNA is TGTGCCAGTAGTATGGGGGGGCGACGCACAGATACGCAGTATTTT.

This clone was seen just once. The chain is built from TRBV7-2 and TRBJ2-5; 13 bases are a match to TRBD2. The DNA end favors TRBJ2-7, so the J call may be wrong. Germline CDR1 SGHTA, CDR2 FQGNSA. This CDR3 region has 15 residues. CDR3 amino acids: CASSVTSGGAYEQYF. The CDR3 nucleotides are TGTGCCAGCAGCGTTACTAGCGGGGGGGCCTACGAGCAGTACTTC.

This clone came up once. The gene calls are TRBV7-9 and TRBJ1-2; TRBD1 matches at 7 bases. CDR3 size: 15 residues. The V and J ends lost 4 bases and 5 bases, in that order; junction bases with no gene match: 10. Germline V gives CDR1 SEHNR, CDR2 FQNEAQ (reference sequence). In nucleotides, the CDR3 is TGTGCCAGCAGCTGGAACAGGGGCCCCGGGTATGGCTACACCTTC. This gives the protein CASSWNRGPGYGYTF.

This clone has only a few counts. The genes are TRBV4-1 and TRBJ1-1, with 8 bases fitting TRBD1. Germline V CDR1 and CDR2: MGHRA, YSYEKL. The J segment lost 0 bases and the V segment lost 0 bases, leaving 6 bases of the junction unmatched. CDR3 size: 17 residues. CDR3: CASSQDRRTGMNTEAFF. The CDR3 DNA sequence: TGCGCCAGCAGCCAAGATAGGCGGACAGGGATGAACACTGAAGCTTTCTTT.

The chain is built from TRBV6-5 and TRBJ2-7; D is perhaps TRBD2 (6 bases). Germline values: CDR1 MNHEY, CDR2 SVGAGI. The CDR3 totals 15 residues. The V end lost 1 base, the J end lost 9 bases, and 19 bases lay between the germline ends. In DNA form, the CDR3 reads TGTGCCAGCAGTTACTTGATGGGACTCCTCAGCGGGCAGTACTTC. Translation gives CASSYLMGLLSGQYF.

The chain carries TRBV29-1 and TRBJ1-3, with D hard to call. Trimming removed 4 bases at V and 3 bases at J, with 10 bases between. This CDR3 contains 13 residues. The V gene's germline CDR1 is SQVTM and CDR2 ANQGSEA. The CDR3 DNA follows: TGCAGCGTTGGCCATGCGGGTGGAAACACCATATATTTT. Translation: CSVGHAGGNTIYF.

The rearrangement links TRBV6-5 to TRBJ2-5, with TRBD2 as a possible D gene (7 bases). Germline assignment: CDR1 MNHEY and CDR2 SVGAGI. The CDR3 covers 12 residues. The germline V and J ends were trimmed by 9 bases and 2 bases, with 10 bases remaining between them. CDR3 sequence (DNA): TGTGCCAGTCGGGGGGCACAAGAGACCCAGTACTTC. Translating gives CASRGAQETQYF.

The chain links TRBV4-2 to TRBJ2-7; 7 nucleotides agree with TRBD2. This CDR3 is built from 16 residues. Unmatched junction bases numbered 12, after V lost 1 base and J lost 6 bases. CDR1 and CDR2 (germline): LGHNA, YNFKEQ. CDR3 protein: CASSQGIASGLLEQYF. CDR3 DNA sequence: TGTGCCAGCAGCCAAGGCATCGCTAGCGGCCTTCTCGAGCAGTACTTC.

The chain joins TRBV7-2 to TRBJ1-2; 8 bases are shared with TRBD1. The CDR3 sequence is 13 residues long. Germline CDR1 is SGHTA and CDR2 is FQGNSA. Trimming at V came to 3 bases and at J to 6 bases, leaving 3 bases not matched to a gene. CDR3 DNA sequence: TGTGCCAGCAGCTTTATGACAGGGGATGGCTACACCTTC. This codes for CASSFMTGDGYTF.

In its sample, this clone was seen once. This chain uses TRBV29-1 with TRBJ1-2; 9 nucleotides line up with TRBD1. Trimming removed 6 bases from V and 4 bases from J; junction bases left unmatched: 12. From germline, CDR1 is SQVTM and CDR2 ANQGSEA. The CDR3 totals 15 residues. The CDR3 DNA follows: TGCAGCGTCCCCAGTAGGACAGGGGAAAGCTATGGCTACACCTTC. The encoded protein is CSVPSRTGESYGYTF.

This chain uses TRBV7-2 with TRBJ2-5; 8 nucleotides match TRBD2. Per the germline V gene, CDR1 is SGHTA and CDR2 is FQGNSA. J gave up 4 bases and V 8 bases, and 6 bases lay outside the gene matches. The CDR3 covers 13 residues. The CDR3 protein is CASRPGGVETQYF. As DNA, the CDR3 is TGTGCCAGCCGACCGGGGGGGGTAGAGACCCAGTACTTC.

This clone was seen once. The V call is TRBV9, the J call TRBJ2-1; D might be TRBD1 (6 bases). The germline V gene has CDR1 SGDLS and CDR2 YYNGEE. This CDR3 has 15 residues. Trimming stripped 0 bases from V and 6 bases from J, with 13 bases between. CDR3 in amino acids: CASSVGSRGSNEQFF. The DNA for the CDR3 is TGTGCCAGCAGCGTAGGTTCCAGGGGAAGCAATGAGCAGTTCTTC.

Points on this clone: The sample holds other DNA sequences that translate to the same CDR3. The chain joins TRBV5-4 to TRBJ2-5; 10 nucleotides line up with TRBD2. Germline CDR1 SGHNT, CDR2 YYREEE (reference sequence). V lost 3 bases and J lost 5; bases outside the gene matches: 4. CDR3 length: 14 amino acids. The CDR3 protein is CASSSSGGEETQYF. The CDR3, as DNA: TGTGCCAGCAGCTCCAGCGGGGGGGAGGAGACCCAGTACTTC.

The chain uses TRBV29-1 and TRBJ2-1; TRBD1 matches 7 bases. With V trimmed by 3 bases and J by 0 bases, 5 bases remained unmatched. Germline assignment: CDR1 SQVTM and CDR2 ANQGSEA. CDR3 length: 15 amino acids. This CDR3 reads CSVEKGTVSYNEQFF. CDR3 DNA sequence: TGCAGCGTTGAGAAAGGGACAGTCTCCTACAATGAGCAGTTCTTC.